Listed below are T cell receptor beta chains from one sample, sequenced in a study of cytomegalovirus exposure and HLA in healthy donors. This table comes from immunoSEQ multiplex PCR, and its TCRdb copy is limited to in-frame clones, with some not included. The data show fewer than 250,000 clones, 75% to 80% seen once. Sequencing was done on a sample of PBMCs. The receptors were sampled from a woman in her twenties or thirties in good health and CMV-seropositive. CDR3s include the opening cysteine and the closing phenylalanine or tryptophan. A D gene is named only where the DNA matches it firmly. Only some rows state a clone size, as once, few, many or a class for expanded clones.

j_gene: TRBJ2-1
d_gene: NA
abundance: few
v_gene: TRBV5-5
CDR3aa: CASSFSDSSYNEQFF
CDR3nt: TGTGCCAGCAGCTTTAGCGATAGCTCCTACAATGAGCAGTTCTTC

j_gene: TRBJ2-1
d_gene: TRBD2
abundance: NA
v_gene: TRBV9
CDR3aa: CASSPRTSGRPGQFF
CDR3nt: TGTGCCAGCAGCCCTCGGACTAGCGGGAGACCCGGGCAGTTCTTC

j_gene: TRBJ1-2
d_gene: NA
abundance: NA
v_gene: TRBV19
CDR3aa: CASTPSGRIYGYTF
CDR3nt: TGTGCCAGTACCCCCTCGGGGAGGATCTATGGCTACACCTTC

j_gene: TRBJ2-5
d_gene: NA
abundance: few
v_gene: TRBV19
CDR3aa: CASSMGQSGTQYF
CDR3nt: TGTGCCAGTAGTATGGGGCAGTCGGGGACCCAGTACTTC

j_gene: TRBJ1-1
d_gene: NA
abundance: NA
v_gene: TRBV6-5
CDR3aa: CASQYTGQSTEAFF
CDR3nt: TGTGCCAGCCAATATACAGGCCAGTCCACTGAAGCTTTCTTT

j_gene: TRBJ2-4
d_gene: TRBD1
abundance: NA
v_gene: TRBV29-1
CDR3aa: CSALEGTGNNIQYF
CDR3nt: TGCAGCGCACTGGAAGGGACAGGGAACAACATTCAGTACTTC

j_gene: TRBJ1-5
d_gene: TRBD1
abundance: few
v_gene: TRBV5-1
CDR3aa: CASSLETGGNQPQHF
CDR3nt: TGCGCCAGCAGCTTGGAGACAGGGGGCAATCAGCCCCAGCATTTT

j_gene: TRBJ1-5
d_gene: NA
abundance: NA
v_gene: TRBV2
CDR3aa: CASSEAGNRWDQPQHF
CDR3nt: TGTGCCAGCAGTGAAGCGGGGAACAGGTGGGATCAGCCCCAGCATTTT

j_gene: TRBJ2-7
d_gene: TRBD1
abundance: NA
v_gene: TRBV28
CDR3aa: CASKLTGGPYEQYF
CDR3nt: TGTGCCAGCAAACTGACAGGGGGCCCCTACGAGCAGTACTTC

j_gene: TRBJ1-2
d_gene: NA
abundance: NA
v_gene: TRBV19
CDR3aa: CASSIEGARGYTF
CDR3nt: TGTGCCAGTAGTATAGAAGGGGCACGGGGCTACACCTTC

j_gene: TRBJ2-1
d_gene: TRBD1
abundance: NA
v_gene: TRBV6-1
CDR3aa: CASSRDRVRSNEQFF
CDR3nt: TGTGCCAGCAGCCGGGACAGGGTAAGGTCCAATGAGCAGTTCTTC

j_gene: TRBJ2-1
d_gene: TRBD2
abundance: NA
v_gene: TRBV19
CDR3aa: CASSISGLAVRVNEQFF
CDR3nt: TGTGCCAGTAGTATCTCGGGACTAGCGGTCCGGGTTAATGAGCAGTTCTTC

j_gene: TRBJ2-7
d_gene: TRBD1
abundance: NA
v_gene: TRBV28
CDR3aa: CASSFPYRDSSF
CDR3nt: TGTGCCAGCAGTTTTCCCTACCGGGACAGCAGCTTC

j_gene: TRBJ2-7
d_gene: NA
abundance: NA
v_gene: TRBV28
CDR3aa: CASSLAGRRAYEQYF
CDR3nt: TGTGCCAGCAGTTTAGCGGGGAGAAGGGCCTACGAGCAGTACTTC

j_gene: TRBJ2-5
d_gene: TRBD2
abundance: NA
v_gene: TRBV7-2
CDR3aa: CASSRLPGGAGTQYF
CDR3nt: TGTGCCAGCAGCCGGCTACCGGGGGGGGCCGGAACCCAGTACTTC

j_gene: TRBJ2-3
d_gene: NA
abundance: NA
v_gene: TRBV6-5
CDR3aa: CASSYTRLGTQYF
CDR3nt: TGTGCCAGCAGTTACACTAGGTTGGGTACGCAGTATTTT

j_gene: TRBJ1-3
d_gene: NA
abundance: NA
v_gene: TRBV7-9
CDR3aa: CASSLYSSGNTIYF
CDR3nt: TGTGCCAGCAGCTTATATAGCTCTGGAAACACCATATATTTT

j_gene: TRBJ2-5
d_gene: NA
abundance: NA
v_gene: TRBV7-6
CDR3aa: CASSLGAGPDLETQYF
CDR3nt: TGTGCCAGCAGCTTAGGGGCGGGGCCGGATTTGGAGACCCAGTACTTC

j_gene: TRBJ1-2
d_gene: NA
abundance: NA
v_gene: TRBV7-2
CDR3aa: CASSLLGNYGYTF
CDR3nt: TGTGCCAGCAGCCTCCTGGGCAACTATGGCTACACCTTC

j_gene: TRBJ1-1
d_gene: NA
abundance: NA
v_gene: TRBV2
CDR3aa: CASSDKLHAGNTEAFF
CDR3nt: TGTGCCAGCAGTGATAAACTACACGCGGGGAACACTGAAGCTTTCTTT

j_gene: TRBJ2-5
d_gene: NA
abundance: NA
v_gene: TRBV5-1
CDR3aa: CASSLVPGEEETQYF
CDR3nt: TGCGCCAGCAGCTTGGTACCCGGGGAGGAGGAGACCCAGTACTTC

j_gene: TRBJ2-1
d_gene: TRBD1
abundance: NA
v_gene: TRBV28
CDR3aa: CASSSPGQGYNEQFF
CDR3nt: TGTGCCAGCAGTTCACCGGGACAGGGGTATAATGAGCAGTTCTTC

j_gene: TRBJ1-1
d_gene: NA
abundance: once
v_gene: TRBV5-6
CDR3aa: CASSSLSGKRTEAFF
CDR3nt: TGTGCCAGCAGCTCCCTGAGCGGGAAGAGGACTGAAGCTTTCTTT

j_gene: TRBJ2-7
d_gene: NA
abundance: NA
v_gene: TRBV30
CDR3aa: CAWSLGAPYEQYF
CDR3nt: TGTGCCTGGAGTCTTGGGGCTCCCTACGAGCAGTACTTC

j_gene: TRBJ2-3
d_gene: TRBD2
abundance: NA
v_gene: TRBV5-1
CDR3aa: CASSSGLATADTQYF
CDR3nt: TGCGCCAGCAGCTCCGGACTAGCGACGGCAGATACGCAGTATTTT

j_gene: TRBJ1-6
d_gene: TRBD1
abundance: NA
v_gene: TRBV19
CDR3aa: CASKFQGARYNSPLHF
CDR3nt: TGTGCCAGTAAATTCCAGGGGGCCCGATATAATTCACCCCTCCACTTT

j_gene: TRBJ2-4
d_gene: TRBD2
abundance: few
v_gene: TRBV2
CDR3aa: CASNGKTSGENIQYF
CDR3nt: TGTGCCAGCAACGGAAAGACTAGCGGGGAAAACATTCAGTACTTC

j_gene: TRBJ2-2
d_gene: TRBD2
abundance: NA
v_gene: TRBV7-6
CDR3aa: CASSLAVAGVSGELFF
CDR3nt: TGTGCCAGCAGCTTAGCAGTGGCGGGGGTTTCCGGGGAGCTGTTTTTT

j_gene: TRBJ2-7
d_gene: TRBD2
abundance: once
v_gene: TRBV7-2
CDR3aa: CASTTTSGETYEQYF
CDR3nt: TGTGCCAGCACCACGACTAGCGGAGAAACCTACGAGCAGTACTTC

j_gene: TRBJ2-5
d_gene: TRBD2
abundance: NA
v_gene: TRBV5-6
CDR3aa: CASSSGGRETQYF
CDR3nt: TGTGCCAGCAGTAGCGGGGGAAGAGAGACCCAGTACTTC

j_gene: TRBJ2-2
d_gene: TRBD2
abundance: NA
v_gene: TRBV5-1
CDR3aa: CASSSGSGINGELFF
CDR3nt: TGCGCCAGCAGTTCCGGGAGCGGGATCAACGGGGAGCTGTTTTTT

j_gene: TRBJ1-6
d_gene: NA
abundance: NA
v_gene: TRBV25-1
CDR3aa: CASSEYPFSPLHF
CDR3nt: TGTGCCAGCAGTGAATATCCTTTCTCACCCCTCCACTTT